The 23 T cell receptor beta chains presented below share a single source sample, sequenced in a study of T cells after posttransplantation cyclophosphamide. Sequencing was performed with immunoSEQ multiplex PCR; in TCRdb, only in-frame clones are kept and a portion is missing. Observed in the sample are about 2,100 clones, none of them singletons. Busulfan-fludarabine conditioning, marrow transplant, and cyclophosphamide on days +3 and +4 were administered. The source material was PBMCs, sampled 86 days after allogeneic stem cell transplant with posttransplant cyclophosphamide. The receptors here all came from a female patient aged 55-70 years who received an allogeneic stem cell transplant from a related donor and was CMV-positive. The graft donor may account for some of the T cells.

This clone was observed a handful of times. The CDR3 spells CASSVDGRGAGTQYF. The CDR3 DNA follows: TGTGCCAGCAGCGTAGATGGTCGGGGGGCGGGTACGCAGTATTTT. The chain carries TRBV9 and TRBJ2-3; the D gene is possibly TRBD2 (7 bases). The V end was cut by 0 bases, the J end by 8 bases, with 16 bases between. Germline CDR1 reads SGDLS; CDR2 reads YYNGEE. The CDR3 contains 15 residues.

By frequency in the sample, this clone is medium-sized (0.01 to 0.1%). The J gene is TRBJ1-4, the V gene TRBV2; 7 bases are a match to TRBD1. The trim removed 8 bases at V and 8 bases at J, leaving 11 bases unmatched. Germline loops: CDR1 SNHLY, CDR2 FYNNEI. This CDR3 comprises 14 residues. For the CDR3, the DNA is TGTGCCAGCTTCACTACAGGGGTGTTCGAAAAACTGTTTTTT. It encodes CASFTTGVFEKLFF.

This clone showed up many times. The CDR3 sequence is CASSLVSGRADTQYF. CDR3 bases: TGTGCCAGCAGCTTAGTTAGCGGGAGGGCAGATACGCAGTATTTT. The genes are TRBV11-2 and TRBJ2-3; 11 bases fit TRBD2. V was pared by 1 base and J by 4 bases, with 1 base of the junction left unmatched. The CDR3 sequence is 15 residues long. CDR1 and CDR2 from the germline V gene are SGHAT and FQNNGV.

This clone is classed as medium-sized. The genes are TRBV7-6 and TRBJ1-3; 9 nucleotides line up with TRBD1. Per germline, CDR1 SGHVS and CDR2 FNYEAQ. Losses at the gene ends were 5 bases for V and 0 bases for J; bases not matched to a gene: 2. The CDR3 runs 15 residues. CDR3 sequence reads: CASSRDRVSGNTIYF. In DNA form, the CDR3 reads TGTGCCAGCAGCCGGGACAGGGTCTCTGGAAACACCATATATTTT.

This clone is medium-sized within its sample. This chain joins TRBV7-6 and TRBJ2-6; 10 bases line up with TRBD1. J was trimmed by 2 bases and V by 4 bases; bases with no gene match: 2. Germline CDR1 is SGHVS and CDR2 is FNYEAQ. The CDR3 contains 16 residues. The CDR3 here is CASSSTGGTGANVLTF. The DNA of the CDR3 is TGTGCCAGCAGCTCGACAGGGGGCACTGGGGCCAACGTCCTGACTTTC.

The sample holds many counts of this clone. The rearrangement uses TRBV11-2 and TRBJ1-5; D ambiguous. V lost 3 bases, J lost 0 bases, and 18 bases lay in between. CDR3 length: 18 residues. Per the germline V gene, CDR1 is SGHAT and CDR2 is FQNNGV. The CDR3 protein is CASSLSLGGSNSNQPQHF. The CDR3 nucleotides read TGTGCCAGCAGCTTGTCCCTTGGCGGATCAAATAGCAATCAGCCCCAGCATTTT.

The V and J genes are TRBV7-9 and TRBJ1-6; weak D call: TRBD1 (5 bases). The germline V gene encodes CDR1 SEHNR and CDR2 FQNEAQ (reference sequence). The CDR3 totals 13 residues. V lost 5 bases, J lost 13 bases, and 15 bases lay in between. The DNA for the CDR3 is TGTGCCAGCAGCCCACAGGACGAACGGCCCCTCCACTTT. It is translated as CASSPQDERPLHF.

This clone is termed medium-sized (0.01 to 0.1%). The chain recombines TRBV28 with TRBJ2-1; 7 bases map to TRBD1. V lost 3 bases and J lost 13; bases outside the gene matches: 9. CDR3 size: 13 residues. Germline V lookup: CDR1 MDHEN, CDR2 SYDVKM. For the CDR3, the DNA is TGTGCCAGCAGTTTGCCCGGGACAGTTTTACAGTTCTTC. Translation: CASSLPGTVLQFF. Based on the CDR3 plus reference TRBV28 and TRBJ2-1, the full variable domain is DVKVTQSSRYLVKRTGEKVFLECVQDMDHENMFWYRQDPGLGLRLIYFSYDVKMKEKGDIPEGYSVSREKKERFSLILESASTNQTSMYLCASSLPGTVLQFFGPGTRLTVL.

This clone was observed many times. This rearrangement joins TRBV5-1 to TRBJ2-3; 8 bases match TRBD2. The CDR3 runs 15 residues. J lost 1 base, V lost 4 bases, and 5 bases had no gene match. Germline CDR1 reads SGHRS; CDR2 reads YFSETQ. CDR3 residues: CASSQGLGGTDTQYF. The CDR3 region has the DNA TGCGCCAGCAGCCAGGGACTAGGGGGCACAGATACGCAGTATTTT.

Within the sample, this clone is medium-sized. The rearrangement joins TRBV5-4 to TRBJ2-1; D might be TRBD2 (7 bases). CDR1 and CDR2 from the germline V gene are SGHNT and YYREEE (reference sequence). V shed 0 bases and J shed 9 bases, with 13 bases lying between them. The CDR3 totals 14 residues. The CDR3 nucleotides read TGTGCCAGCAGCTTGGGTGGGGGGGCTGTTGAGCAGTTCTTC. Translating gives CASSLGGGAVEQFF.

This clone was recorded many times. The CDR3 reads CASSQDKDRTNYEQYF. The CDR3 DNA reads TGCGCCAGCAGTCAGGATAAGGACAGGACTAACTACGAGCAGTACTTC. The chain has TRBV23-1 and TRBJ2-7; perhaps TRBD1 as D (7 bases). TRBV23-1 is an open reading frame whose function is uncertain. The germline V and J ends were trimmed by 3 bases and 3 bases, with 18 bases remaining between them. CDR3 length: 16 amino acids.

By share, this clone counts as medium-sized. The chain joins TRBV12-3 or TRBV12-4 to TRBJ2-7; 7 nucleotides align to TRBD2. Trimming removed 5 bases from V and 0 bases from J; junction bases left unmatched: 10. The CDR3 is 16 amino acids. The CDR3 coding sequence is TGTGCCAGCAGTCGACGTTCTAGCGGTAGCTCCTACGAGCAGTACTTC. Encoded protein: CASSRRSSGSSYEQYF.

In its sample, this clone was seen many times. CDR3 residues: CASIRQATNYGYTF. The CDR3 coding sequence is TGTGCCAGCATTCGCCAGGCGACTAACTATGGCTACACCTTC. The chain recombines TRBV6-1 with TRBJ1-2, with D unresolved. The CDR3 has 14 amino acids. Germline V gene data show CDR1 as MNHNS and CDR2 as SASEGT. V shed 7 bases and J shed 0 bases, with 12 bases lying between them.

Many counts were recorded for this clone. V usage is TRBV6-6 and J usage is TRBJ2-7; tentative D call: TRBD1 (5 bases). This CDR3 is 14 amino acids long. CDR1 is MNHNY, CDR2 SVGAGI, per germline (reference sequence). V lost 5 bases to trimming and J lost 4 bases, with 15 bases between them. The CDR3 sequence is CASSKTVELYEQYF. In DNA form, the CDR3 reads TGTGCCAGCAGTAAGACAGTTGAGCTGTACGAGCAGTACTTC.

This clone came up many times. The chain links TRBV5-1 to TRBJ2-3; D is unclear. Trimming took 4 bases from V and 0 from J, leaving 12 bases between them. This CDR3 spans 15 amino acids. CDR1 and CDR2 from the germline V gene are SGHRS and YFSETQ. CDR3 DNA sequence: TGCGCCAGCAGCGCCAGGAAAACTAGCACAGATACGCAGTATTTT. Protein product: CASSARKTSTDTQYF.

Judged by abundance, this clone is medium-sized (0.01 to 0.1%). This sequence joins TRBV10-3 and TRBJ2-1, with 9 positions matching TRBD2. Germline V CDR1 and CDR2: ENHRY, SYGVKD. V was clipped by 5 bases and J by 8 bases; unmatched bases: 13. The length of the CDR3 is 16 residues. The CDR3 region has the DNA TGTGCCATCAGTTTCGACAGGGCGGCGGGAGGGCATGAGCAGTTCTTC. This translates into CAISFDRAAGGHEQFF.

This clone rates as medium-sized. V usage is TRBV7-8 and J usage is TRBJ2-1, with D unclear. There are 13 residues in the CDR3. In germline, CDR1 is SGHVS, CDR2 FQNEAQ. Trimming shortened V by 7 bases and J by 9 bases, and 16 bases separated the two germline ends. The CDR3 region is CASTNRVGSEQFF. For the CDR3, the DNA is TGTGCCAGCACCAATAGGGTTGGCAGTGAGCAGTTCTTC.

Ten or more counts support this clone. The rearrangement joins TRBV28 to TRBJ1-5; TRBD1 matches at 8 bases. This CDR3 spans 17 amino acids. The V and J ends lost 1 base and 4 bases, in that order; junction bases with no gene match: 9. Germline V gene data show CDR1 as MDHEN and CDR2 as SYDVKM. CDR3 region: CASSLFPLRTGNQPQHF. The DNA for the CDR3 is TGTGCCAGCAGTTTATTCCCCCTTCGGACAGGGAATCAGCCCCAGCATTTT.

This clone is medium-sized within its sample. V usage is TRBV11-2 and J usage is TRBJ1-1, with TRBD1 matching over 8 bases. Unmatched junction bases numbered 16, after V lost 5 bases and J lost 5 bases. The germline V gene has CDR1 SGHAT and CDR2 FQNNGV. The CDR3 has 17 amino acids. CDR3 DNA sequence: TGTGCCAGCAGCCTCCGGGACAGGCTCCCTGTGGGGACTGAAGCTTTCTTT. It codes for CASSLRDRLPVGTEAFF.

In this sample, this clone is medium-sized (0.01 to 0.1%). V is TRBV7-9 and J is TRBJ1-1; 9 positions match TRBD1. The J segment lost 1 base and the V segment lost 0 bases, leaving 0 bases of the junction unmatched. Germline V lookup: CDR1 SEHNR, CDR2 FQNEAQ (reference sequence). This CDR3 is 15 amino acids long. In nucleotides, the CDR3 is TGTGCCAGCAGCTTAGCGGGACAGGGGAACACTGAAGCTTTCTTT. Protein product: CASSLAGQGNTEAFF. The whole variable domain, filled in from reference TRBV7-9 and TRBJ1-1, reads DTGVSQNPRHKITKRGQNVTFRCDPISEHNRLYWYRQTLGQGPEFLTYFQNEAQLEKSRLLSDRFSAERPKGSFSTLEIQRTEQGDSAMYLCASSLAGQGNTEAFFGQGTRLTVV.

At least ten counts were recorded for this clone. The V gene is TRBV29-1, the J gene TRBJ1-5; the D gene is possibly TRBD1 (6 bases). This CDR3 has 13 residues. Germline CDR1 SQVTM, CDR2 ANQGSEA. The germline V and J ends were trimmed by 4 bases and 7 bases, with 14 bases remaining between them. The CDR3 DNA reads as TGCAGCGTTGGGAACAGGAGGGGGCAGCCCCAGCATTTT. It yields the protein CSVGNRRGQPQHF.

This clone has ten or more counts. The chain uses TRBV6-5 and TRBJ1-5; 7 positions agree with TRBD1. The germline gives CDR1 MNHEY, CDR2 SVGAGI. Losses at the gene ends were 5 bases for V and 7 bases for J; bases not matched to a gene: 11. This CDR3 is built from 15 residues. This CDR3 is CASSRGFNRGQPQHF. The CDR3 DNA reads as TGTGCCAGCAGTCGCGGTTTTAACAGGGGACAGCCCCAGCATTTT.

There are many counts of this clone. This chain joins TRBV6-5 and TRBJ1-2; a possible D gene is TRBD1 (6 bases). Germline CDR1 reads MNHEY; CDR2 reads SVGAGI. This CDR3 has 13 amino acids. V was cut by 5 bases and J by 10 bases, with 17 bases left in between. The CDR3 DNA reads TGTGCCAGCAGTCCGGGGGGCAGGGGTGACTACACCTTC. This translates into CASSPGGRGDYTF.